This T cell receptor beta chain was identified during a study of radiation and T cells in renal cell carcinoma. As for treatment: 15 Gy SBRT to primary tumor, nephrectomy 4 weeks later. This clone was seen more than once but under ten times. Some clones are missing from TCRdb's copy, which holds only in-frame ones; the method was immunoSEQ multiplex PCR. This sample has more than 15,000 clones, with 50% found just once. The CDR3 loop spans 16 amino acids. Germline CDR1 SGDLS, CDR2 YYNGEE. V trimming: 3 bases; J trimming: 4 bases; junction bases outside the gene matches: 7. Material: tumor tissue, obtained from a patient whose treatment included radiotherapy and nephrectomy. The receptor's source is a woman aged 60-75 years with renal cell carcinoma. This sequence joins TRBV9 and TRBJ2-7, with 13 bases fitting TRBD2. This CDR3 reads CASSGAGLAGEYEQYF. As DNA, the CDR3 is TGTGCCAGCAGCGGTGCTGGACTAGCGGGGGAATACGAGCAGTACTTC.